The 21 T cell receptor beta chains in this list originate from one sample, sequenced in a study of T-cell memory formation after mild COVID-19. TCRdb reanalysed the 5' RACE reads using MiXCR and keeps one entry per CDR3 protein. The data contain some 440,000 distinct CDR3 sequences, about 23% of them singletons. Specimen: PBMCs or a T cell subset sorted from them (not recorded which). Receptor source: an adult woman who had mild COVID-19 (a few samples of this study predate the infection). Cell type and time point are not known.

There are a few counts of this clonotype. The V gene is TRBV25-1, the J gene TRBJ2-5; D could derive from TRBD1 or TRBD2 (5 bases each). Looked up from germline, CDR1 is MGHDK and CDR2 is SYGVNS. The length of the CDR3 is 14 residues. The V gene lost 1 base and the J gene lost 4 bases, with 10 bases spanning the gap. The CDR3 sequence: CASSEWGNVETQYF. CDR3 bases: TGTGCCAGCAGTGAATGGGGGAACGTAGAGACCCAGTACTTC.

V is TRBV7-9 and J is TRBJ1-3, with TRBD1 as a possible D gene (5 bases). The CDR3 is 15 amino acids. Germline CDR1 reads SEHNR; CDR2 reads FQNEAQ (reference sequence). Trimming took 5 bases from V and 0 from J, leaving 11 bases between them. The CDR3 region has the DNA TGTGCCAGCAGCCAAGGGGCTGGCTCTGGAAACACCATATATTTT. As protein: CASSQGAGSGNTIYF.

The chain combines TRBV12-3 or TRBV12-4 with TRBJ1-5, with D perhaps TRBD1 (6 bases). Trimming took off 7 bases at V and 4 bases at J, with 8 bases between the two ends. This CDR3 has 12 residues. DNA of the CDR3: TGTGCCAGCACCACAGGGAATCAGCCCCAGCATTTT. The encoded protein is CASTTGNQPQHF.

The chain recombines TRBV9 with TRBJ2-1; 7 bases agree with TRBD1. Germline V CDR1 and CDR2: SGDLS, YYNGEE. V dropped 4 bases and J dropped 4; count of bases not matched to a gene: 8. The CDR3 has 15 residues. CDR3 sequence: CASSPVQGTYNEQFF. The CDR3 coding sequence is TGTGCCAGCAGCCCCGTACAGGGGACATACAATGAGCAGTTCTTC.

The chain has TRBV27 and TRBJ2-3; 10 nucleotides match TRBD2. Per the germline V gene, CDR1 is MNHEY and CDR2 is SMNVEV (reference sequence). The V segment lost 3 bases and the J segment 6 bases; nucleotides outside the gene matches: 18. This CDR3 is built from 19 residues. CDR3 in amino acids: CASSFTPPAAGGGGDTQYF. CDR3 coding DNA: TGTGCCAGCAGTTTTACACCCCCTGCAGCGGGAGGGGGAGGGGATACGCAGTATTTT.

This clonotype was observed a handful of times. The chain joins TRBV4-1 to TRBJ2-7; D ambiguous. The ends were cut back, 0 bases at V and 4 bases at J, with 10 bases in the middle. The length of the CDR3 is 14 residues. From germline, CDR1 is MGHRA and CDR2 YSYEKL. CDR3 coding DNA: TGCGCCAGCAGCCAAGATTGGGCCTTTTACGAGCAGTACTTC. This translates into CASSQDWAFYEQYF.

This clonotype was counted a few times. The V and J genes are TRBV11-1 and TRBJ1-1, with 9 bases matching TRBD1. V trimming: 4 bases; J trimming: 1 base; junction bases outside the gene matches: 4. Germline-derived CDR1 and CDR2 are SGHAT and FQDESV (reference sequence). This CDR3 region has 15 residues. CDR3 protein: CASSYRQGGNTEAFF. The CDR3 DNA reads as TGTGCCAGCAGCTACCGACAGGGGGGGAACACTGAAGCTTTCTTT.

V and J are TRBV20-1 and TRBJ1-2; maybe TRBD1 (6 bases). This CDR3 comprises 14 residues. Germline assignment: CDR1 DFQATT and CDR2 SNEGSKA (reference sequence). Trimming took off 6 bases at V and 4 bases at J, with 18 bases between the two ends. CDR3 in DNA: TGCAGTGCGGATTCTTTGGGGGGCGGCTATGGCTACACCTTC. Its translation: CSADSLGGGYGYTF.

Only a few counts were recorded for this clonotype. This chain connects TRBV12-5 to TRBJ2-1; the D gene is possibly TRBD2 (5 bases). From germline, CDR1 is LGHNT and CDR2 FRNRAP. The CDR3 runs 13 residues. Trimming took 5 bases from V and 5 from J, leaving 10 bases between them. The CDR3 DNA follows: TGTGCTAGTGGTCTCGCCGGGGACAATGAGCAGTTCTTC. Protein: CASGLAGDNEQFF.

This clonotype was recorded a few times. V usage is TRBV19 and J usage is TRBJ1-1; D may be TRBD1 (5 bases). Germline lookup yields CDR1 LNHDA and CDR2 SQIVND (reference sequence). The CDR3 spans 14 residues. V was clipped by 3 bases and J by 3 bases, with 11 bases between them. The CDR3 reads CASSIWTGDTEAFF. The CDR3 nucleotides read TGTGCCAGTAGTATTTGGACGGGGGACACTGAAGCTTTCTTT.

In this sample, this clonotype turned up a few times. The V call is TRBV7-8, the J call TRBJ2-4; TRBD2 matches at 11 bases. This CDR3 comprises 17 residues. Trimming at V came to 4 bases and at J to 2 bases, leaving 7 bases not matched to a gene. CDR1 and CDR2 (germline): SGHVS, FQNEAQ. The chain's CDR3 is CASSYMGLAEPKNIQYF. The CDR3 nucleotides are TGTGCCAGCAGCTACATGGGACTAGCGGAGCCCAAAAACATTCAGTACTTC.

This clonotype was seen only a few times. This rearrangement joins TRBV6-5 to TRBJ2-7; D gene unclear. CDR1 MNHEY and CDR2 SVGAGI come from the germline V gene. The V and J ends lost 0 bases and 4 bases respectively, with 16 bases between them. This CDR3 has 16 residues. CDR3 nucleotide sequence: TGTGCCAGCAGTTACTCGTATGTTCTAACCGGTTACGAGCAGTACTTC. Residues: CASSYSYVLTGYEQYF.

In this sample, this clonotype turned up a few times. The rearrangement uses TRBV5-1 and TRBJ2-7, with 9 bases matching TRBD2. V was pared by 1 base and J by 4 bases, with 3 bases of the junction left unmatched. Germline V gene lookup returns CDR1 SGHRS and CDR2 YFSETQ. CDR3 length: 14 residues. The CDR3 nucleotides read TGCGCCAGCAGCTTGTATGCGGGAGGGTACGAGCAGTACTTC. Translation: CASSLYAGGYEQYF.

This chain uses TRBV29-1 with TRBJ2-6; no definite D call. This CDR3 region has 13 residues. Germline V CDR1 and CDR2: SQVTM, ANQGSEA. Trimming shortened V by 4 bases and J by 1 base, and 5 bases separated the two germline ends. This CDR3 reads CSVGFSGANVLTF. The CDR3 DNA reads as TGCAGCGTTGGGTTTTCTGGGGCCAACGTCCTGACTTTC.

V is TRBV24-1 and J is TRBJ2-2; possible D gene TRBD1, 7 bases. Germline V gene sequence: CDR1 KGHDR, CDR2 SFDVKD. This CDR3 has 19 residues. Trimming took off 5 bases at V and 7 bases at J, with 28 bases between the two ends. The CDR3 DNA reads TGTGCCACCAGTGGTAAAGGGGGCCTCACGGCGGGGCGGTACGGGGAGCTGTTTTTT. Translated, it gives CATSGKGGLTAGRYGELFF.

This clonotype was detected a few times. The V and J genes are TRBV12-3 or TRBV12-4 and TRBJ1-1, with D uncertain. The V end lost 6 bases, the J end lost 5 bases, and 19 bases lay between the germline ends. The CDR3 runs to 15 residues. The CDR3 DNA is TGTGCCAGCAGGACTAACGATAGGCCGGGGACTGAAGCTTTCTTT. This sequence encodes CASRTNDRPGTEAFF.

This clonotype was observed a few times. CDR3 in DNA: TGTGCCAGCAGTTACTCGGTCGGCTCCTACAATGAGCAGTTCTTC. Translating gives CASSYSVGSYNEQFF. V gene TRBV6-5 combines with J gene TRBJ2-1; no definite D call. The germline V gene has CDR1 MNHEY and CDR2 SVGAGI. V shed 0 bases and J shed 0 bases, with 6 bases lying between them. This CDR3 spans 15 amino acids.

The chain combines TRBV12-3 or TRBV12-4 with TRBJ1-5; D is possibly TRBD1 (6 bases). This CDR3 comprises 15 residues. V was clipped by 1 base and J by 6 bases, with 13 bases between them. CDR3 loop: CASSLEGVGGQPQHF. In DNA, the CDR3 is TGTGCCAGCAGTTTAGAAGGGGTAGGGGGTCAGCCCCAGCATTTT.

V usage is TRBV7-6 and J usage is TRBJ2-1; D is uncertain. The CDR3 is 13 residues long. V lost 4 bases, J lost 4 bases, and 8 bases lay in between. CDR1 SGHVS and CDR2 FNYEAQ come from the germline V gene. This CDR3 is CASSSAGYNEQFF. The CDR3 DNA reads as TGTGCCAGCAGCTCGGCCGGATACAATGAGCAGTTCTTC.

This clonotype was seen only a few times. The CDR3 DNA reads TGTGCCAGCAGCCGAGGACTAGCGGGACCGGGGGAAGAGACCCAGTACTTC. Protein product: CASSRGLAGPGEETQYF. This chain connects TRBV11-2 to TRBJ2-5; 12 bases map to TRBD2. Trimming cost V 5 bases and J 3 bases; bases outside gene matches: 10. Per germline, CDR1 SGHAT and CDR2 FQNNGV. CDR3 size: 17 residues.

Only a few counts were recorded for this clonotype. The V call is TRBV5-1, the J call TRBJ2-1; 7 bases align to TRBD2. CDR1 and CDR2 (germline): SGHRS, YFSETQ. V lost 0 bases to trimming and J lost 2 bases; unmatched junction nucleotides: 2. This CDR3 spans 15 amino acids. CDR3 DNA: TGCGCCAGCAGCTTGGCAGGGAGGGCCTACAATGAGCAGTTCTTC. It codes for CASSLAGRAYNEQFF.